Listed here are 26 T cell receptor beta chains from one sample, sequenced in a study of blood T cell repertoires in COVID-19. Assay: immunoSEQ multiplex PCR; the TCRdb copy retains only in-frame clones and omits some. Here the sample spans fewer than 250,000 clones, 80% to 90% being singletons. Sample: PBMCs or T cells enriched from blood (not recorded which). These receptor sequences come from a woman in her 40s with acute COVID-19.

V gene TRBV28 combines with J gene TRBJ1-1, with a possible D match to TRBD1 (6 bases). V lost 5 bases to trimming and J lost 11 bases, with 27 bases between them. The germline V gene has CDR1 MDHEN and CDR2 SYDVKM. The CDR3 has 16 residues. CDR3 sequence: CASSEVEQGFSSRAFF. CDR3 coding DNA: TGTGCCAGCAGTGAAGTGGAGCAGGGGTTTTCAAGTCGGGCTTTCTTT.

V gene TRBV4-2 combines with J gene TRBJ1-4; perhaps TRBD1 as D (5 bases). Trimming removed 1 base at V and 8 bases at J, with 14 bases between. CDR1 and CDR2 from the germline V gene are LGHNA and YNFKEQ. The CDR3 loop spans 15 amino acids. CDR3 in amino acids: CASSQAGGIGEKLFF. The CDR3 region has the DNA TGTGCCAGCAGCCAAGCCGGGGGAATCGGAGAAAAACTGTTTTTT.

CDR3: CASSHPGLGLYEQYF. The CDR3 nucleotides are TGCGCCAGCAGCCACCCGGGACTAGGACTCTACGAGCAGTACTTC. The rearrangement links TRBV4-1 to TRBJ2-7; 8 bases map to TRBD2. Trimming removed 3 bases from V and 3 bases from J; junction bases left unmatched: 7. Germline CDR1 MGHRA, CDR2 YSYEKL. The CDR3 runs to 15 residues.

This clone was counted a few times. The rearrangement uses TRBV11-2 and TRBJ2-7; D remains ambiguous. V lost 4 bases and J lost 0, with 4 bases in between. CDR1 and CDR2 from the germline V gene are SGHAT and FQNNGV. This CDR3 has 12 amino acids. The CDR3 DNA follows: TGTGCCAGCAGCTCCCGCTCCTACGAGCAGTACTTC. It yields the protein CASSSRSYEQYF. Together with reference TRBV11-2 and TRBJ2-7, the CDR3 gives the full variable domain: EAGVAQSPRYKIIEKRQSVAFWCNPISGHATLYWYQQILGQGPKLLIQFQNNGVVDDSQLPKDRFSAERLKGVDSTLKIQPAKLEDSAVYLCASSSRSYEQYFGPGTRLTVT.

Remarks on this clone: At one of its ends the junction is not consistent with the germline gene, which may arise from a read error. The genes are TRBV7-9 and TRBJ2-1; TRBD2 might be the D (6 bases). The length of the CDR3 is 13 residues. Germline loops: CDR1 SEHNR, CDR2 FQNEAQ (reference sequence). The CDR3 reads CASSPLRGRTRLF. CDR3 coding DNA: TGTGCCAGCAGCCCCCTGCGGGGACGTACCCGGCTCTTC.

This clone was counted between two and nine times. The chain combines TRBV18 with TRBJ2-1; perhaps TRBD2 as D (6 bases). Germline CDR1 is KGHSH and CDR2 is LQKENI. The CDR3 is 15 amino acids. Deletions cut 6 bases from V and 3 bases from J, with 15 bases between. The CDR3: CASSLYGTDYNEQFF. As DNA, the CDR3 is TGTGCCAGCTCCCTTTACGGGACTGACTACAATGAGCAGTTCTTC.

The gene calls are TRBV5-1 and TRBJ2-5; 8 positions agree with TRBD2. From germline, CDR1 is SGHRS and CDR2 YFSETQ. Trimming at V came to 2 bases and at J to 7 bases, leaving 7 bases not matched to a gene. The CDR3 loop spans 14 amino acids. The CDR3 loop is CASSLASGSGTQYF. In DNA form, the CDR3 reads TGCGCCAGCAGCTTAGCTAGCGGGTCGGGGACCCAGTACTTC.

This chain uses TRBV4-3 with TRBJ2-3; TRBD2 is a possible D gene (6 bases). Germline V CDR1 and CDR2: LGHNA, YSLEER. V lost 1 base, J lost 2 bases, and 13 bases lay in between. This CDR3 region has 16 residues. The CDR3 DNA reads as TGCGCCAGCAGCCAAGGGGGGAGCGGGCACACAGATACGCAGTATTTT. The encoded protein is CASSQGGSGHTDTQYF.

The chain carries TRBV19 and TRBJ1-1; perhaps TRBD1 as D (5 bases). Per germline, CDR1 LNHDA and CDR2 SQIVND (reference sequence). This CDR3 comprises 11 residues. V was trimmed by 8 bases and J by 11 bases, leaving 15 bases between them. The CDR3: CASGDRRTAFF. CDR3 bases: TGTGCCAGTGGAGACAGACGGACGGCTTTCTTT.

V is TRBV6-5 and J is TRBJ1-2; weak D call: TRBD1 (5 bases). CDR1 is MNHEY and CDR2 is SVGAGI in the germline V gene. This CDR3 spans 14 amino acids. With 4 bases removed from V and 4 bases from J, the gap between germline ends came to 13 bases. The CDR3, as DNA: TGTGCCAGCAGTTTCGAAGGGGCCCCCTATGGCTACACCTTC. Translation: CASSFEGAPYGYTF.

The chain has TRBV12-3 or TRBV12-4 and TRBJ2-3; D remains unclear. V was shortened by 5 bases and J by 6 bases, with 12 bases between the two germline ends. The CDR3 loop spans 13 amino acids. This CDR3 is CASSLPLSDTQYF. CDR3 bases: TGTGCCAGCAGTCTCCCACTTTCGGATACGCAGTATTTT.

This clone was seen once. The chain has TRBV11-2 and TRBJ2-1; no firm D call. V lost 6 bases and J 7 bases, leaving 10 bases between the germline ends. Germline lookup yields CDR1 SGHAT and CDR2 FQNNGV. The CDR3 contains 12 residues. In nucleotides, the CDR3 is TGTGCCAGCAGTCTGACTGTGAATGAGCAGTTCTTC. Protein: CASSLTVNEQFF.

The rearrangement joins TRBV7-8 to TRBJ2-7; TRBD1 aligns across 9 bases. The germline V gene has CDR1 SGHVS and CDR2 FQNEAQ. V shed 5 bases and J 0 bases; nucleotides not matched to a gene: 11. This CDR3 comprises 17 residues. CDR3 sequence reads: CASSRRDRDQPSYEQYF. Here the CDR3 DNA reads TGTGCCAGCAGCCGCCGGGACAGGGATCAACCCTCCTACGAGCAGTACTTC.

This chain connects TRBV19 to TRBJ1-5, with 10 bases lining up with TRBD1. This CDR3 comprises 15 residues. J gave up 3 bases and V 5 bases, and 4 bases lay outside the gene matches. In germline, CDR1 is LNHDA, CDR2 SQIVND (reference sequence). For the CDR3, the DNA is TGTGCCAGTAGTCCGGGACAGGGGTACAATCAGCCCCAGCATTTT. Its translation is CASSPGQGYNQPQHF.

The J gene is TRBJ1-6, the V gene TRBV18, with D tentatively TRBD1 (5 bases). The CDR3 is 14 residues long. Germline CDR1 and CDR2: KGHSH and LQKENI. The V end lost 2 bases, the J end lost 9 bases, and 11 bases lay between the germline ends. CDR3 in amino acids: CASSPALGRSPLHF. CDR3 nucleotides: TGTGCCAGCTCACCAGCTCTGGGGCGTTCACCCCTCCACTTT.

This clone has only a few counts. The DNA of the CDR3 is TGCGCCAGCAGCCAAGTGAGATTATTGGGGTCCAGGGCTACCTACGAGCAGTACTTC. Translated: CASSQVRLLGSRATYEQYF. This chain links TRBV4-1 with TRBJ2-7, with a possible D match to TRBD1 (5 bases). V lost 1 base to trimming and J lost 2 bases, with 24 bases between them. CDR3 length: 19 amino acids. Germline V gene data show CDR1 as MGHRA and CDR2 as YSYEKL.

In its sample, this clone was seen once. The rearrangement links TRBV27 to TRBJ2-1; D possibly corresponds to TRBD2 (6 bases). Trimming shortened V by 7 bases and J by 4 bases, and 14 bases separated the two germline ends. Germline V lookup: CDR1 MNHEY, CDR2 SMNVEV (reference sequence). CDR3 length: 14 amino acids. The CDR3 bases are TGTGCCAGCAAATGGGAAGCGGGTTACAATGAGCAGTTCTTC. Residues: CASKWEAGYNEQFF.

CDR3 sequence (DNA): TGTGCCAGCAGTGGAGCCTGGACAGAAGGAGGTGAAGCTTTCTTT. Amino acid sequence: CASSGAWTEGGEAFF. This chain connects TRBV2 to TRBJ1-1, with a possible D match to TRBD1 (6 bases). CDR1 is SNHLY and CDR2 is FYNNEI in the germline V gene. This CDR3 is built from 15 residues. V gave up 4 bases and J gave up 7 bases, with 19 bases separating them.

The V and J genes are TRBV19 and TRBJ2-7; D not certain. Deletions cut 5 bases from V and 2 bases from J, with 10 bases between. In germline, CDR1 is LNHDA, CDR2 SQIVND (reference sequence). The CDR3 runs 13 residues. The CDR3 DNA reads as TGTGCCAGTAGTCTCCAGGCAGCCTACGAGCAGTACTTC. It specifies CASSLQAAYEQYF.

This chain connects TRBV6-5 to TRBJ2-7; perhaps TRBD1 as D (6 bases). CDR3 length equals 13 residues. Per the germline V gene, CDR1 is MNHEY and CDR2 is SVGAGI. The V end lost 7 bases, the J end lost 3 bases, and 13 bases lay between the germline ends. As DNA, the CDR3 is TGTGCCAGCACCGCAAGGGGGATCTACGAGCAGTACTTC. This translates into CASTARGIYEQYF.

This chain links TRBV27 with TRBJ1-1; TRBD1 aligns across 7 bases. Germline V gene sequence: CDR1 MNHEY, CDR2 SMNVEV (reference sequence). The CDR3 is 14 amino acids. Trimming at V came to 6 bases and at J to 0 bases, leaving 4 bases not matched to a gene. This CDR3 reads CASRDDRVNTEAFF. In nucleotides, the CDR3 is TGTGCCAGCAGGGACGACAGGGTGAACACTGAAGCTTTCTTT.

The V and J genes are TRBV2 and TRBJ1-1; 10 bases are a match to TRBD1. The junction had 10 bases not matched to a gene; V was cut back by 8 bases and J by 4 bases. The CDR3 covers 15 residues. Germline CDR1 reads SNHLY; CDR2 reads FYNNEI. The CDR3 protein is CASLSTGGGSTEAFF. The CDR3 DNA reads TGTGCCAGCCTATCGACAGGGGGCGGGAGCACTGAAGCTTTCTTT.

The chain has TRBV27 and TRBJ2-7; TRBD2 matches 8 bases. The V gene's germline CDR1 is MNHEY and CDR2 SMNVEV (reference sequence). Trimming cost V 8 bases and J 3 bases; bases outside gene matches: 9. This CDR3 is built from 14 residues. CDR3 sequence (DNA): TGTGCCAGCTCCCGGGGGGGAGGGCGCTACGAGCAGTACTTC. Translated: CASSRGGGRYEQYF.

The rearrangement links TRBV11-2 to TRBJ2-3; a possible D gene is TRBD2 (6 bases). The CDR3 runs 16 residues. V lost 2 bases and J lost 3, with 15 bases in between. CDR1 is SGHAT and CDR2 is FQNNGV in the germline V gene. The CDR3 sequence is CASSLYGTWGTDTQYF. CDR3 bases: TGTGCCAGCAGCTTATACGGGACTTGGGGAACAGATACGCAGTATTTT.

V is TRBV13 and J is TRBJ1-2; D ambiguous. Per the germline V gene, CDR1 is PRHDT and CDR2 is FYEKMQ (reference sequence). The V end lost 3 bases, the J end lost 4 bases, and 9 bases lay between the germline ends. This CDR3 spans 13 amino acids. Here the CDR3 DNA reads TGTGCCAGCAGCTTCGACACGGCCTATGGCTACACCTTC. Translating it yields CASSFDTAYGYTF.

The chain joins TRBV11-1 to TRBJ1-4, with D hard to call. CDR1 and CDR2 from the germline V gene are SGHAT and FQDESV (reference sequence). V was clipped by 5 bases and J by 2 bases, with 9 bases between them. The CDR3 has 14 amino acids. CDR3 sequence: CASSPPSTNEKLFF. In nucleotides, the CDR3 is TGTGCCAGCAGCCCTCCTTCGACTAATGAAAAACTGTTTTTT.